Below are 20 T cell receptor beta chains sequenced from a single sample in a study of cytomegalovirus exposure and HLA in healthy donors. The PCR ran on 60 Vbeta and 13 Jbeta primers. This table comes from immunoSEQ multiplex PCR, and its TCRdb copy is limited to in-frame clones, with some not included. The repertoire consists of about 120,000 clones, with about 80% occurring once and the leading ten covering approximately 0.93%. What was sequenced was PBMCs. The receptors originated from a human donor in good health.

This chain joins TRBV5-1 and TRBJ2-2; 8 bases fit TRBD1. The CDR3 is 16 amino acids. Germline V gene sequence: CDR1 SGHRS, CDR2 YFSETQ. With 4 bases clipped from V and 3 bases from J, the junction kept 8 bases outside the gene matches. The CDR3 DNA is TGCGCCAGCAGCCCACCCGGACAGGGAGACACCGGGGAGCTGTTTTTT. Protein sequence: CASSPPGQGDTGELFF.

The chain links TRBV19 to TRBJ1-1; weak D call: TRBD1 (6 bases). The CDR3 runs 14 residues. Germline CDR1 and CDR2: LNHDA and SQIVND (reference sequence). V lost 7 bases and J lost 1, with 13 bases in between. In nucleotides, the CDR3 is TGTGCCAGTACCAAGGGGGTATGGAACACTGAAGCTTTCTTT. Residues: CASTKGVWNTEAFF.

The genes are TRBV6-1 and TRBJ2-3; 10 bases agree with TRBD2. CDR1 is MNHNS, CDR2 SASEGT, per germline. V trimming: 8 bases; J trimming: 6 bases; junction bases outside the gene matches: 8. This CDR3 contains 14 residues. The CDR3 sequence is CASVGLAGADTQYF. CDR3 coding DNA: TGTGCCAGCGTTGGGCTAGCGGGGGCCGATACGCAGTATTTT.

The V call is TRBV19, the J call TRBJ1-5; a weak D match, TRBD1 (6 bases). The CDR3 runs to 11 residues. V lost 8 bases and J lost 9, with 11 bases in between. Germline CDR1 LNHDA, CDR2 SQIVND (reference sequence). The CDR3 nucleotides read TGTGCCAGTCGAAAAGGGGGGCCCCAGCATTTT. This sequence encodes CASRKGGPQHF.

This chain uses TRBV5-1 with TRBJ2-7; D might be TRBD1 (6 bases). Germline V gene lookup returns CDR1 SGHRS and CDR2 YFSETQ. V lost 5 bases, J lost 1 base, and 16 bases lay in between. This CDR3 has 15 amino acids. CDR3 sequence reads: CASSPGTRGSYEQYF. CDR3 DNA sequence: TGCGCCAGCAGTCCCGGGACAAGAGGATCCTACGAGCAGTACTTC. Variable domain in full (rest from reference TRBV5-1 and TRBJ2-7): KAGVTQTPRYLIKTRGQQVTLSCSPISGHRSVSWYQQTPGQGLQFLFEYFSETQRNKGNFPGRFSGRQFSNSRSEMNVSTLELGDSALYLCASSPGTRGSYEQYFGPGTRLTVT.

J is TRBJ2-4 and V is TRBV28; tentatively, D is TRBD1 (6 bases). Trimming stripped 10 bases from V and 8 bases from J, with 18 bases between. This CDR3 is built from 13 residues. In germline, CDR1 is MDHEN, CDR2 SYDVKM. CDR3 residues: CATWRTEGDIQYF. Here the CDR3 DNA reads TGTGCCACTTGGAGGACAGAGGGAGACATTCAGTACTTC.

This clone was seen only once. The chain joins TRBV4-2 to TRBJ2-7; a possible D gene is TRBD1 (6 bases). Looked up from germline, CDR1 is LGHNA and CDR2 is YNFKEQ. This CDR3 spans 12 amino acids. The ends were cut back, 5 bases at V and 12 bases at J, with 17 bases in the middle. The CDR3 here is CASSLPGTSPYF. The DNA of the CDR3 is TGTGCCAGCAGCTTGCCCGGGACAAGCCCGTACTTC.

This clone has just one count. The rearrangement links TRBV18 to TRBJ2-7; D is unresolved. Trimming left V 3 bases short and J 1 base short, with 7 bases between. CDR3 length: 13 amino acids. Looked up from germline, CDR1 is KGHSH and CDR2 is LQKENI. Here the CDR3 DNA reads TGTGCCAGCTCACCTCCCGGGTCCTACGAGCAGTACTTC. Residues: CASSPPGSYEQYF.

The chain employs TRBV28 and TRBJ2-7; weak D call: TRBD2 (7 bases). The CDR3 contains 14 residues. Trimming removed 1 base from V and 6 bases from J, with 13 bases in between. In germline, CDR1 is MDHEN, CDR2 SYDVKM. In DNA, the CDR3 is TGTGCCAGCAGTTTATTTCGGGGGGCCGGCGAGCAGTACTTC. It codes for CASSLFRGAGEQYF.

The chain couples TRBV27 to TRBJ2-3, with TRBD2 matching 10 bases. With V trimmed by 5 bases and J by 2 bases, 7 bases remained unmatched. The CDR3 spans 16 residues. CDR1 is MNHEY and CDR2 is SMNVEV in the germline V gene (reference sequence). In DNA, the CDR3 is TGTGCCAGCAGTCCCCAACTAGCGGGGAACACAGATACGCAGTATTTT. It translates to CASSPQLAGNTDTQYF.

V is TRBV12-5 and J is TRBJ2-5, with 7 bases identical to TRBD1. The germline V gene encodes CDR1 LGHNT and CDR2 FRNRAP. Unmatched junction bases numbered 4, after V lost 4 bases and J lost 5 bases. CDR3 length equals 13 residues. In nucleotides, the CDR3 is TGTGCTAGTGGTTCAGGCAGGGGGGAGACCCAGTACTTC. It translates to CASGSGRGETQYF.

The CDR3 bases are TGTGCCAGCAGTCAGCGGGGGTTCCAAGAGACCCAGTACTTC. As protein: CASSQRGFQETQYF. This chain uses TRBV6-1 with TRBJ2-5; the match to TRBD2 covers 8 bases. Trimming took 5 bases from V and 1 from J; bases not matched to a gene: 3. This CDR3 region has 14 residues. The germline V gene encodes CDR1 MNHNS and CDR2 SASEGT.

This rearrangement joins TRBV11-2 to TRBJ2-5; perhaps TRBD2 as D (6 bases). Between the trimmed V and J ends, which lost 6 bases and 3 bases, there was a span of 23 bases. Germline V CDR1 and CDR2: SGHAT, FQNNGV. CDR3 size: 17 residues. The CDR3 spells CASSPSWGWGEEETQYF. CDR3 DNA sequence: TGTGCCAGCAGTCCCAGCTGGGGCTGGGGGGAGGAAGAGACCCAGTACTTC.

The rearrangement uses TRBV29-1 and TRBJ2-7; 10 nucleotides line up with TRBD1. The germline V gene encodes CDR1 SQVTM and CDR2 ANQGSEA. The CDR3 extends over 15 amino acids. Germline trimming cut 5 bases from V and 2 bases from J; bases unmatched to any gene: 9. CDR3 region: CSVCFAGQGAYEQYF. CDR3 bases: TGCAGCGTTTGTTTCGCCGGACAGGGGGCCTACGAGCAGTACTTC.

This chain connects TRBV9 to TRBJ2-2; D is unresolved. Germline assignment: CDR1 SGDLS and CDR2 YYNGEE. V was cut by 3 bases and J by 1 base, with 10 bases left in between. CDR3 size: 15 residues. Here the CDR3 reads CASSASPENTGELFF. The DNA for the CDR3 is TGTGCCAGCAGCGCCTCGCCAGAGAACACCGGGGAGCTGTTTTTT.

CDR3 sequence (DNA): TGTGCCAGCAGTTACACCCGAGCTAGCAATCAGCCCCAGCATTTT. It translates to CASSYTRASNQPQHF. V is TRBV6-5 and J is TRBJ1-5, with D unclear. The germline gives CDR1 MNHEY, CDR2 SVGAGI. The ends were cut back, 2 bases at V and 0 bases at J, with 8 bases in the middle. This CDR3 is built from 15 residues.

V gene TRBV27 combines with J gene TRBJ1-2, with 8 bases fitting TRBD1. Germline loops: CDR1 MNHEY, CDR2 SMNVEV (reference sequence). The CDR3 totals 15 residues. Trimming at V came to 5 bases and at J to 5 bases, leaving 10 bases not matched to a gene. CDR3 sequence: CASSVRGPGGYGYTF. The CDR3 DNA sequence: TGTGCCAGCAGTGTCAGGGGGCCGGGCGGGTATGGCTACACCTTC.

The chain uses TRBV9 and TRBJ2-2; 7 nucleotides line up with TRBD2. After removal of 5 bases from V and 2 bases from J, the junction contained 3 bases not matched to a gene. This CDR3 has 14 residues. Per the germline V gene, CDR1 is SGDLS and CDR2 is YYNGEE. The CDR3 bases are TGTGCCAGCAGGGAGGGACTAAACACCGGGGAGCTGTTTTTT. Residues: CASREGLNTGELFF.

The J gene is TRBJ1-1, the V gene TRBV6-1; D remains ambiguous. Germline CDR1 reads MNHNS; CDR2 reads SASEGT. Trimming took off 6 bases at V and 1 base at J, with 9 bases between the two ends. This CDR3 is built from 13 residues. CDR3 amino acids: CASREKTNTEAFF. In DNA form, the CDR3 reads TGTGCCAGCAGAGAGAAAACGAACACTGAAGCTTTCTTT.

This clone was seen a single time. The chain couples TRBV4-1 to TRBJ1-3, with D unresolved. With 2 bases removed from V and 0 bases from J, the gap between germline ends came to 11 bases. There are 16 residues in the CDR3. In germline, CDR1 is MGHRA, CDR2 YSYEKL. For the CDR3, the DNA is TGCGCCAGCAGCCAATCATCCAGAAACTCTGGAAACACCATATATTTT. It translates to CASSQSSRNSGNTIYF.